This TCR beta chain appears in the sequencing data of a study of T cell responses to AZD1222 COVID-19 vaccine. Libraries were prepared by immunoSEQ multiplex PCR; TCRdb keeps only in-frame clonotypes and omits some of them. Of 110,000 to 150,000 clones in the sample, over 85% were seen once. Turning to this clone: Its antigen is not identified.

Study results and limitations: The sample set comprised mostly white British donors with more females, and clonal diversity was possibly underestimated. The number of AZD1222 recipients seropositive at baseline was only 5 to 7.

V shed 5 bases and J shed 10 bases, with 11 bases lying between them. The germline CDR1 and CDR2 sequences are SGHVS and FNYEAQ. This CDR3 spans 11 amino acids. The material was peripheral blood, obtained on day 0 of AZD1222 vaccination. V gene TRBV7-6 combines with J gene TRBJ1-1; unclear D gene. The clonotype comes from an adult in good health. The CDR3 loop reads CASSPQAGAFF. The DNA for the CDR3 is TGTGCCAGCAGCCCCCAAGCTGGAGCTTTCTTT.